This record looks at one TCR beta chain sequence and its context. Its antigen is undetermined. The CDR3 length is 13 residues. Germline CDR1 reads SGHDN; CDR2 reads FVKESK. V shed 4 bases and J shed 5 bases, with 11 bases lying between them. This specimen belongs to a study of OX40 agonist ivuxolimab in advanced cancers. Sequencing was performed with immunoSEQ multiplex PCR; in TCRdb, only in-frame clones are kept and a portion is missing. The sample has 40,000 to 50,000 clones, 90% to 95% seen once. Study findings and constraints: Among the lowest levels of clonal expansion were found in partial responders at 0.1-3.0 mg/kg.

The specimen was CD4+ or CD8+ T cells sorted from blood, collected in a trial of the OX40 agonist ivuxolimab. The receptor was derived from an adult with an advanced solid tumor such as melanoma, head and neck, liver or kidney cancer. The chain has TRBV14 and TRBJ1-1; D call uncertain. Here the CDR3 DNA reads TGTGCCAGCAGCCCAAATACTAGGACTGAAGCTTTCTTT. Its translation: CASSPNTRTEAFF.